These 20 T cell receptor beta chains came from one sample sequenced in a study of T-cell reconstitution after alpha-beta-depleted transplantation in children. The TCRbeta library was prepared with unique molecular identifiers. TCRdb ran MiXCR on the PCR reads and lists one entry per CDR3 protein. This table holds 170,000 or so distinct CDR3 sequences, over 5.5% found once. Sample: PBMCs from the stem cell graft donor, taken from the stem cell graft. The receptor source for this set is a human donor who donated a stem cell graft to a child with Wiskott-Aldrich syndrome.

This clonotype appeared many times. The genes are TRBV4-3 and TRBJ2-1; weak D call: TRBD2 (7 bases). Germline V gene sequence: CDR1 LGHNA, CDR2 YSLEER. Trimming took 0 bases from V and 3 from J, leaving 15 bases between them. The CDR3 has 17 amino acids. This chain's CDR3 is CASSQDGGASRYNEQFF. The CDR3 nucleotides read TGCGCCAGCAGCCAAGATGGGGGGGCTAGCCGCTACAATGAGCAGTTCTTC.

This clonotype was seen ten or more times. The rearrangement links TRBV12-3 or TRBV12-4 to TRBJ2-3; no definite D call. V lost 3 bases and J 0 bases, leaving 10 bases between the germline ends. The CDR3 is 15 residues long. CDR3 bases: TGTGCCAGCAGTTTGTCCGGCCGTAGCACAGATACGCAGTATTTT. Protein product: CASSLSGRSTDTQYF.

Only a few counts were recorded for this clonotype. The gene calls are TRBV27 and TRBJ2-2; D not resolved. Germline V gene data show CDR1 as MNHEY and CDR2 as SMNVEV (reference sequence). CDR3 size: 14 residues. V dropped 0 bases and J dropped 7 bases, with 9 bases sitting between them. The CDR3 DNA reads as TGTGCCAGCAGTTTATCGGTGACCGTCGGGGAGCTGTTTTTT. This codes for CASSLSVTVGELFF.

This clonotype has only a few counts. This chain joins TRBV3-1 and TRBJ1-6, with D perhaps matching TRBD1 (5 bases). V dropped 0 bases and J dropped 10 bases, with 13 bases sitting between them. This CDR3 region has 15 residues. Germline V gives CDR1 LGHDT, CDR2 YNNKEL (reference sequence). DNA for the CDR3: TGTGCCAGCAGCCAAGAGGCAGGGTTTAGGTCACCCCTCCACTTT. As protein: CASSQEAGFRSPLHF. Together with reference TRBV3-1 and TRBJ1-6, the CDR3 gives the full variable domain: DTAVSQTPKYLVTQMGNDKSIKCEQNLGHDTMYWYKQDSKKFLKIMFSYNNKELIINETVPNRFSPKSPDKAHLNLHINSLELGDSAVYFCASSQEAGFRSPLHFGNGTRLTVT.

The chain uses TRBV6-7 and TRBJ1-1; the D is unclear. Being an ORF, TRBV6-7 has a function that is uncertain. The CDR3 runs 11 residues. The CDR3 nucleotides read TGTTTTTCAGAAACGAACACTGAAGCTTTCTTT. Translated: CFSETNTEAFF.

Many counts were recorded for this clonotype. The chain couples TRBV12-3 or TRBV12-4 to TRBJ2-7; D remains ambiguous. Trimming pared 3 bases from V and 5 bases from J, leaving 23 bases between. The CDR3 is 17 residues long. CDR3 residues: CASSFEVLGGSRHEQYF. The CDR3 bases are TGTGCCAGCAGTTTCGAGGTTCTAGGTGGATCCCGGCACGAGCAGTACTTC.

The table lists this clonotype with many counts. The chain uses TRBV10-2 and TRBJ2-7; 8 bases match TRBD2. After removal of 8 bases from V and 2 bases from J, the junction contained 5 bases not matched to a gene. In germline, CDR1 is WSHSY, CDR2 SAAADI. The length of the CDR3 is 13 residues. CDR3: CASGTSGTYEQYF. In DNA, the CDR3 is TGCGCCAGCGGAACTAGCGGTACCTACGAGCAGTACTTC.

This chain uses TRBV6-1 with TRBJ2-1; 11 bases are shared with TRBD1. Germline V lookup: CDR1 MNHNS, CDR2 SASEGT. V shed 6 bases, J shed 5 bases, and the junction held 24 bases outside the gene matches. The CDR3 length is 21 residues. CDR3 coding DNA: TGTGCCAGCAGGGAACGGTGGACAGGGGGCTCACGTACACCAAAAGACAATGAGCAGTTCTTC. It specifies CASRERWTGGSRTPKDNEQFF.

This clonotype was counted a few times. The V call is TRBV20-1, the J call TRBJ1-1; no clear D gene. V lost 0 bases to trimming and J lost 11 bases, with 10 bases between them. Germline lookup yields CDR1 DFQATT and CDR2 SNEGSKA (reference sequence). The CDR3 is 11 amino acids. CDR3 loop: CSARDWLGAFF. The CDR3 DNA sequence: TGCAGTGCTAGAGATTGGCTAGGGGCTTTCTTT.

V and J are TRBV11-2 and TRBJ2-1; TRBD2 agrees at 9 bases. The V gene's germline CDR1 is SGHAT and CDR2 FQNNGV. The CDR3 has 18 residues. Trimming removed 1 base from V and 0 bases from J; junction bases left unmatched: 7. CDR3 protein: CASSLGASGNASYNEQFF. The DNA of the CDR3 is TGTGCCAGCAGCTTAGGGGCTAGCGGGAATGCCTCCTACAATGAGCAGTTCTTC.

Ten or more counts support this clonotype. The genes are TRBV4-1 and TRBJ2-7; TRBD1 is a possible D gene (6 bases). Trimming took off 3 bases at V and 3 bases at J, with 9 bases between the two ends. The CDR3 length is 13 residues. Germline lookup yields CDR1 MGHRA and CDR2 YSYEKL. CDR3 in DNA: TGCGCCAGCAGCCACCCGACAGGCTACGAGCAGTACTTC. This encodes CASSHPTGYEQYF.

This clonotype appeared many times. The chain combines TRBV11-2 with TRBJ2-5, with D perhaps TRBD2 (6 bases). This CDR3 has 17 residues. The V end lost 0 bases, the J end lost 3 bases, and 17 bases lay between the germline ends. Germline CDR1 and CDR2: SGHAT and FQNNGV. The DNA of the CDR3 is TGTGCCAGCAGCTTAGATCACCCCTATGGAGGGAAAGAGACCCAGTACTTC. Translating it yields CASSLDHPYGGKETQYF. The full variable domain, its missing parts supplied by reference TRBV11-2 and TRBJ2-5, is EAGVAQSPRYKIIEKRQSVAFWCNPISGHATLYWYQQILGQGPKLLIQFQNNGVVDDSQLPKDRFSAERLKGVDSTLKIQPAKLEDSAVYLCASSLDHPYGGKETQYFGPGTRLLVL.

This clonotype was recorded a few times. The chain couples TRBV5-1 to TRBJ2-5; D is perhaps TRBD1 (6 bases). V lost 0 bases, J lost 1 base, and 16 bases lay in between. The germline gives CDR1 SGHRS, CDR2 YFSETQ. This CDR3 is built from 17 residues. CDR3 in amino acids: CASSLVGTSDLQETQYF. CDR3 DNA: TGCGCCAGCAGCTTGGTCGGGACATCGGATCTCCAAGAGACCCAGTACTTC.

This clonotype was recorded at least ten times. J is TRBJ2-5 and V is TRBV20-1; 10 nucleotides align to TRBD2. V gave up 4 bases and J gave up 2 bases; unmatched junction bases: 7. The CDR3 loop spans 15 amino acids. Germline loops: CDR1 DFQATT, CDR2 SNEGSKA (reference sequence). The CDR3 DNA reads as TGCAGTGCTACACCCCTAGCGGGGGAACAAGAGACCCAGTACTTC. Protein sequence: CSATPLAGEQETQYF.

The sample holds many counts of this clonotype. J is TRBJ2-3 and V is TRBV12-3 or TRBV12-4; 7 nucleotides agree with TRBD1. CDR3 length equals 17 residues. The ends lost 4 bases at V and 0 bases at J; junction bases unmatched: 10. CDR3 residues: CASSYRQGARSTDTQYF. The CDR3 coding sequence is TGTGCCAGCAGTTATCGACAGGGCGCCCGTAGCACAGATACGCAGTATTTT.

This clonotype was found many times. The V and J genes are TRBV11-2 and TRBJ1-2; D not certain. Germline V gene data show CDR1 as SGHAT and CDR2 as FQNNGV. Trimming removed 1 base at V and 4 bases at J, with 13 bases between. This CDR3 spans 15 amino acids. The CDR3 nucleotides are TGTGCCAGCAGCTTAGTAGGTGAGGGAGGCTATGGCTACACCTTC. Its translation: CASSLVGEGGYGYTF.

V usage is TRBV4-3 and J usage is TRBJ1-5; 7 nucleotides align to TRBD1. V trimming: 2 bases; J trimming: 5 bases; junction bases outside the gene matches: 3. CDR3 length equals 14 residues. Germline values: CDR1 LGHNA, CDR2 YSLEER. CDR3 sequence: CASSQWTGDQPQHF. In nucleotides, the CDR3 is TGCGCCAGCAGCCAATGGACAGGAGATCAGCCCCAGCATTTT.

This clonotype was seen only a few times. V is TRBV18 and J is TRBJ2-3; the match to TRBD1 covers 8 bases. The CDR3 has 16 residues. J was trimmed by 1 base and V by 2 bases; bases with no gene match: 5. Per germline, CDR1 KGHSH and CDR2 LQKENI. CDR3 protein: CASSPRQGRRTDTQYF. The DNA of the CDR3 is TGTGCCAGCTCACCAAGACAGGGGCGACGCACAGATACGCAGTATTTT. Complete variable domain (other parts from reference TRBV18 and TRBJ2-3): NAGVMQNPRHLVRRRGQEARLRCSPMKGHSHVYWYRQLPEEGLKFMVYLQKENIIDESGMPKERFSAEFPKEGPSILRIQQVVRGDSAAYFCASSPRQGRRTDTQYFGPGTRLTVL.

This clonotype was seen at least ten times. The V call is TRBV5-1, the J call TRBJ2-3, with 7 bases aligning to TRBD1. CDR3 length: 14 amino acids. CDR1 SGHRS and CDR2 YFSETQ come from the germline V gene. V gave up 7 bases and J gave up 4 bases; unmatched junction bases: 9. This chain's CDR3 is CASGDTGASDTQYF. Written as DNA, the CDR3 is TGCGCCAGCGGGGACACAGGGGCGTCAGATACGCAGTATTTT. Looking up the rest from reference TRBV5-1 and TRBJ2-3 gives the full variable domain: KAGVTQTPRYLIKTRGQQVTLSCSPISGHRSVSWYQQTPGQGLQFLFEYFSETQRNKGNFPGRFSGRQFSNSRSEMNVSTLELGDSALYLCASGDTGASDTQYFGPGTRLTVL.

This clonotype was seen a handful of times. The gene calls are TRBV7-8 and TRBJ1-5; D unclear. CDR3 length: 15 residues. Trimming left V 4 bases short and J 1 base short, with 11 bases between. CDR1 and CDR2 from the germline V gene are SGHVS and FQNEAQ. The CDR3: CASSSTSESNQPQHF. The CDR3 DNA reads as TGTGCCAGCAGCTCTACATCTGAAAGCAATCAGCCCCAGCATTTT.